This T cell receptor beta chain was recorded in a study of monozygotic twins with inflammatory bowel disease (dated by TCRdb to about 2019). About the investigation overall: The complete study included around 30 monozygotic twin pairs: 19 IBD-discordant Danish pairs and nine German pairs, of which four were IBD-concordant and five were IBD-discordant. Disease-associated traits were sought mainly through comparisons between IBD patients and their genetically identical healthy co-twins within discordant pairs. Each individual had, on average, about 151 000 unique TCRalpha sequences and 181 000 unique TCRbeta sequences available for analysis. Broader findings and caveats from the paper: Repertoire similarity did not differ between concordant and discordant twins, possibly due to limited statistical power. The analysis was unable to tell different T cell subtypes apart. Background noise and inter-individual variability may have been introduced into the repertoires by the differing immunosuppressive treatments among patients. TCRbeta repertoire diversity, by inverse Simpson index, was decreased in IBD patients compared with their healthy co-twins. IBD patients shared fewer clonotypes with other individuals than healthy twins did, most markedly in patients showing signs of disease activity. No single strong signal or clonotype linked to IBD turned up in the results, so the idea that one exists was not supported.

Reading from cysteine to phenylalanine, the CDR3 counts 16 amino acids. This entry has no DNA. CDR1 and CDR2 are read off the germline V gene (reference sequence) as MNHEY and SMNVEV. Receptor amplification or capture employed 5' RACE. For each TCR library, 3,000 to 3,500 ng of total RNA was used. For each sample, cDNA synthesis with SMARTScribe reverse transcriptase was split into eight separate reactions. During cDNA synthesis, unique molecular identifiers containing a 6-nucleotide sample barcode were introduced by template switching. Two nested PCRs of about 16 and 10 cycles amplified the TCRalpha and TCRbeta cDNA, and bead purification followed each PCR. Before amplification, the cDNA was treated with uracil DNA-glycosylase and purified using the QIAquick PCR purification kit. In the second PCR, Illumina TruSeq-compatible adapters and sample-specific barcodes were added. Library quality and concentration were checked on TapeStation and Qubit, and libraries were pooled at around 5 ng each. Pooled libraries were sequenced on an Illumina HiSeq2500 single-index Rapid Run with 2 x 100 bp reads and custom sequencing primers. In the authors' own workflow: MiGEC version 1.2.6 was used for UMI-based consensus assembly to correct PCR and sequencing errors. V(D)J alignment, clonotype assembly and CDR3 extraction were performed with MiXCR version 2.1.1. Normalisation of gene usage, clonotype sharing and MAIT/NKT TCR abundance was achieved by analysing the top 1000, 10 000 and 20 000 clonotypes per sample. Diversity was computed as the inverse Simpson index with the vegan R package after downsampling to 27 000 UMIs. Paired Mann-Whitney U tests on discordant twin pairs were used, with Benjamini-Hochberg multiple-testing correction. Reads reprocessed by TCRdb are summarized as one entry per CDR3 protein sequence, and DNA is absent. These V and J calls originate from TCRdb's pipeline instead of the authors' own analysis. The record for this sample contains under 200,000 distinct CDR3 sequences. Jointly, the top ten make up around 2.8% of the sample.

About this clonotype: The specificity of this receptor is unknown.

From each donor, a roughly 2.3 ml peripheral blood sample was drawn into PAXgene tubes and stored at -80 degrees C. Without T cell sorting, total RNA was isolated from whole blood using the PAXgene blood miRNA kit on an automated QIAcube. Peripheral blood from monozygotic twin pairs, either concordant or discordant for inflammatory bowel disease, underwent deep TCRalpha and TCRbeta repertoire profiling that used unique molecular barcoding. Smoking habits were recorded for all twin pairs, with individuals classified as current, former or never smokers. The rearrangement combines TRBV27 with TRBJ2-7. The sample was blood. The clonotype was recovered from a human donor with ulcerative colitis or Crohn's disease, or a healthy co-twin of an affected twin (not recorded which). CDR3 region: CASSLSLIGGPYEQYF.